This T cell receptor beta chain came from a study of T cells in pancreatic ductal adenocarcinoma. Study-level findings and limits: Mean clonality was about 0.12 in tumors and roughly 0.068 in blood, not significantly different. Enrichment of CD45RO+ effector over naive T cells in tumors may bias clonality. Unique clonotypes were 8 to 10-fold more numerous in blood than in tumor.

No neoadjuvant therapy was given to the selected pancreatic ductal adenocarcinoma patients before their surgery. A note on this clone: Its antigen is currently unknown.

TCRdb's copy holds only in-frame clones and misses some; the assay was immunoSEQ multiplex PCR. This table has over 85,000 clones, 90% to 95% appearing once. The CDR3 sequence is 15 residues long. CDR1 is SGDLS and CDR2 is YYNGEE in the germline V gene. Trimming pared 0 bases from V and 1 base from J, leaving 9 bases between. Sequenced input: PBMCs. The chain links TRBV9 to TRBJ2-3; D possibly corresponds to TRBD2 (6 bases). The source is a human donor with pancreatic ductal adenocarcinoma. CDR3 DNA sequence: TGTGCCAGCAGCGTAGTGGGGGGACGCACAGATACGCAGTATTTT. Amino acid sequence: CASSVVGGRTDTQYF.